This record looks at one TCR beta chain sequence and its context. The target antigen is unknown. This sample was taken from a study of regulatory dendritic cells for organ transplantation. Study summary: Regulatory dendritic cells were monocyte-derived, receiving vitamin D3 on days 0 and 4 and IL-10 on day 4. Whole-study results and caveats: Considerable individual heterogeneity was seen in alloreactive memory CD8+ T cells. Memory CD8+ clonal expansion seemed more limited with regulatory than mature dendritic cells.

Germline V gene data show CDR1 as SGHTA and CDR2 as FQGNSA. The V gene end was trimmed by 5 bases and the J gene end by 4 bases; junction bases not matched to a gene: 13. CDR3 length: 18 residues. Repertoires were generated with immunoSEQ multiplex PCR, while TCRdb's copy carries only in-frame clones and drops some. Here the sample spans more than 9,000 clones, approximately 84% being singletons. CFSE-labeled sorted T cells met regulatory or mature dendritic cells for over 4 days. CD4+ or CD8+ T cells were sorted as naive CD45RA+ or memory CD45RO+. This TCR derives from a human donor in good health. The chain recombines TRBV7-2 with TRBJ2-3; TRBD2 matches at 12 bases. Material: memory CD4+ T cells from blood cultured with dendritic cells. Sample subset: CD45RO+ memory T cells. CDR3 sequence (DNA): TGTGCCAGCAGCAAACTAGCGGGGGGCCTCTCTGGGCCAGATACGCAGTATTTT. Protein sequence: CASSKLAGGLSGPDTQYF.